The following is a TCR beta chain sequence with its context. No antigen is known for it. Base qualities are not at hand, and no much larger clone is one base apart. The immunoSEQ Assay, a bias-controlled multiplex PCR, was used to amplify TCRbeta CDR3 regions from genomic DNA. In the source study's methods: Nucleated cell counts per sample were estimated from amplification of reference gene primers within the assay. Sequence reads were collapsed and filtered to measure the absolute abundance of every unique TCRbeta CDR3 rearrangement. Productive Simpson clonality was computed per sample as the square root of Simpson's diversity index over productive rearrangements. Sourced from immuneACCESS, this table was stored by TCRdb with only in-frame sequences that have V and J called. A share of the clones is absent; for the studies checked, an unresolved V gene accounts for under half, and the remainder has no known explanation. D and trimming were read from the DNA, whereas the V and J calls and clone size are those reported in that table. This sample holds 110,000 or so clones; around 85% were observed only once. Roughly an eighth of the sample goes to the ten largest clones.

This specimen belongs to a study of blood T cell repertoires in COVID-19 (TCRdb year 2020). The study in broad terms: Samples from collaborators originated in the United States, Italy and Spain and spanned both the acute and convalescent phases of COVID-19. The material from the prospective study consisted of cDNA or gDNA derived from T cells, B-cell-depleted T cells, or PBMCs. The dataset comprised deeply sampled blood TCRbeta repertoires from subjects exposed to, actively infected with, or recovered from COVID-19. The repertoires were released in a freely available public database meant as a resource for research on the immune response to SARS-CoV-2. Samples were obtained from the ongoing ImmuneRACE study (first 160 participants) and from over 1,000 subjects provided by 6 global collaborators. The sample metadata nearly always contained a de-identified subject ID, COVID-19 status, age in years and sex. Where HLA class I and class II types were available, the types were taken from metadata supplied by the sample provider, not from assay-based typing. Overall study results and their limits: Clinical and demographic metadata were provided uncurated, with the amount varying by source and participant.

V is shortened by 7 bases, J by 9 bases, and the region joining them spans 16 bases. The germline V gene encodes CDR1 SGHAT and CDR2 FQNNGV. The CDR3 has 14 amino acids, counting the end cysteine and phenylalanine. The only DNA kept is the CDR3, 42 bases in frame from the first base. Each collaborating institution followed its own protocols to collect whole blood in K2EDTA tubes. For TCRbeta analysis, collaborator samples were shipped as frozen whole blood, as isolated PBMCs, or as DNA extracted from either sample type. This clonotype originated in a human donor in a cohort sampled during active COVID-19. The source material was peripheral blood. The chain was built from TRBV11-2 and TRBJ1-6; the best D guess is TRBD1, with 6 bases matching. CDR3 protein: CASTGGGGASPLHF. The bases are TGTGCCAGCACTGGAGGCGGGGGCGCTTCACCCCTCCACTTT.